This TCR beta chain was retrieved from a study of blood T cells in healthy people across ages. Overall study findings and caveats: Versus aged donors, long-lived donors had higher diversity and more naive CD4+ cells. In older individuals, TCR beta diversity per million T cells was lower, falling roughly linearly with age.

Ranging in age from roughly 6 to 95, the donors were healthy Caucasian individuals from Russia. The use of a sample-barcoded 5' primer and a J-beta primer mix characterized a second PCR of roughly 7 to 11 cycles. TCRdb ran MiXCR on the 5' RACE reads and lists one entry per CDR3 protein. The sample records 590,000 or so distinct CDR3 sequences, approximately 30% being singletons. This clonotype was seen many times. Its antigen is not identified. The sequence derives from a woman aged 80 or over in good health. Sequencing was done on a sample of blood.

CDR3 residues: CSASRQRGGSYEQYF. Written as DNA, the CDR3 is TGCAGTGCTAGTCGTCAGCGGGGGGGCTCCTACGAGCAGTACTTC. V usage is TRBV20-1 and J usage is TRBJ2-7; TRBD2 matches at 10 bases. V shed 3 bases and J 0 bases; nucleotides not matched to a gene: 5. Germline V gives CDR1 DFQATT, CDR2 SNEGSKA (reference sequence). The CDR3 spans 15 residues.